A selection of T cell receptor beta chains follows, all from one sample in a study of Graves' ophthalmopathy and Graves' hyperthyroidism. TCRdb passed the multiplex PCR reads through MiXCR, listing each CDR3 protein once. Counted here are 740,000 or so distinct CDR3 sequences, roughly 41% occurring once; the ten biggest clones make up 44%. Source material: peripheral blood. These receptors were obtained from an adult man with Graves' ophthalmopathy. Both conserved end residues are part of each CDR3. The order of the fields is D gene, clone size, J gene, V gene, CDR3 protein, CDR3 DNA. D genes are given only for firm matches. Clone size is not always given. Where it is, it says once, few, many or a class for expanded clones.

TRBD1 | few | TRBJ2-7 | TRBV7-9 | CASSIWTGGNEQYF | TGTGCCAGCAGCATATGGACAGGGGGTAACGAGCAGTACTTC
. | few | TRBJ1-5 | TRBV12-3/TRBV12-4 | CASAGRNDSNQPQHF | TGTGCCAGCGCTGGTCGGAATGATAGCAATCAGCCCCAGCATTTT
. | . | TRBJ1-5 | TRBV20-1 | CSARDHTLGQPQHF | TGCAGTGCTAGAGATCATACTCTGGGCCAGCCCCAGCATTTT
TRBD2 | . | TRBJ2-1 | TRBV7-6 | CASSLRLAGGEKQFF | TGTGCCAGCAGCTTACGACTAGCGGGGGGTGAAAAGCAGTTCTTC
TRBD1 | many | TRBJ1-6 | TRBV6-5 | CASRRLGQGNSPLHF | TGTGCCAGCAGACGCCTCGGACAGGGCAATTCACCCCTCCACTTT
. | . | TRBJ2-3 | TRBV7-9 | CASSPSAGSTDTQYF | TGTGCCAGCAGCCCGTCGGCTGGAAGCACAGATACGCAGTATTTT
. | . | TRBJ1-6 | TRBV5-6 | CASSLPGRNSPLHF | TGTGCCAGCAGCTTGCCGGGGAGAAATTCACCCCTCCACTTT
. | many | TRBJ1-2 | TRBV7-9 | CASSGYSNGNYGYTF | TGTGCCAGCAGCGGATACAGCAATGGAAACTATGGCTACACCTTC
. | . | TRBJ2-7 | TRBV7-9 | CASSRSRRGTYEQYF | TGTGCCAGCAGCCGATCGCGGAGAGGGACCTACGAGCAGTACTTC
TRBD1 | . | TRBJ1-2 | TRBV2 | CASRPDRGLNYGYTF | TGTGCCAGCAGACCGGACAGGGGCTTGAACTATGGCTACACCTTC
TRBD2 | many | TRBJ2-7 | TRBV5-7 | CASSPLAGEIEQYF | TGTGCCAGCAGCCCACTAGCGGGAGAGATCGAGCAGTACTTC
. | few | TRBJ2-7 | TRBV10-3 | CAISEPRTELEQYF | TGTGCCATCAGTGAGCCGAGAACAGAGCTCGAGCAGTACTTC
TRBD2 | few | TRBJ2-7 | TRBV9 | CASSTQATSGHYEQYF | TGTGCCAGCAGCACCCAGGCGACTAGCGGTCACTACGAGCAGTACTTC
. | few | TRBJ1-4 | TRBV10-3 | CASSDGGNKLFF | TGTGCCAGCAGTGATGGAGGGAACAAACTGTTTTTT
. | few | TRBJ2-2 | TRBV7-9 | CASSPAAVNTGELFF | TGTGCCAGCAGCCCGGCGGCCGTGAACACCGGGGAGCTGTTTTTT
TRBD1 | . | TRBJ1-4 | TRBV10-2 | CASSPYLSTGGKEKLFF | TGTGCCAGCAGTCCATACCTATCGACAGGGGGTAAAGAAAAACTGTTTTTT
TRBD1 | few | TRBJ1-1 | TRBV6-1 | CASSYSQGSTEAFF | TGTGCCAGCAGTTACTCACAGGGGTCGACTGAAGCTTTCTTT